This note documents a single T cell receptor (beta chain) sequence. The sample comes from a study of cytomegalovirus exposure and HLA in healthy donors. Germline V gene lookup returns CDR1 MNHEY and CDR2 SMNVEV (reference sequence). This CDR3 is built from 15 residues. The V gene end was trimmed by 0 bases and the J gene end by 5 bases; junction bases not matched to a gene: 4. In the PCR, 60 Vbeta and 13 Jbeta primers were used. Profiled with immunoSEQ multiplex PCR; TCRdb holds only in-frame clones, not every one. This sample has about 190,000 clones, with around 87% found just once. Specimen: PBMCs. The receptor was isolated from a man between 25 and 39 years old in good health and CMV-seronegative. This chain uses TRBV27 with TRBJ2-5; 9 bases map to TRBD2. The CDR3 loop is CASSLSSGSGETQYF. DNA for the CDR3: TGTGCCAGCAGTTTATCTAGCGGGAGCGGTGAGACCCAGTACTTC.